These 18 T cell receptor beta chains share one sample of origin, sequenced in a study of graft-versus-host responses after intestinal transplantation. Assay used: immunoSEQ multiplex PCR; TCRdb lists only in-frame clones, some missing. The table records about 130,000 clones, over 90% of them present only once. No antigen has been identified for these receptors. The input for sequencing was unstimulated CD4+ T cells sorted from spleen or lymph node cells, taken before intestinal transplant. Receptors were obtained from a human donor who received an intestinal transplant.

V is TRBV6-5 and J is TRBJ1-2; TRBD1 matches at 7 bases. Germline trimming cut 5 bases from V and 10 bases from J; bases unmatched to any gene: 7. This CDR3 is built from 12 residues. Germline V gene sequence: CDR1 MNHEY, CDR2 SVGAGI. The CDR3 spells CASSEVTGTYTF. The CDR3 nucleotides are TGTGCCAGCAGTGAAGTGACAGGGACCTACACCTTC.

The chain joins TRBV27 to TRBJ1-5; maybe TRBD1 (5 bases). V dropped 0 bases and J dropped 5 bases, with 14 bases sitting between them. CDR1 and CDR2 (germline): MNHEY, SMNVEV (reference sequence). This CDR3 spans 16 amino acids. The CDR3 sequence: CASSLSVQGGHQPQHF. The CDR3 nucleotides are TGTGCCAGCAGTTTATCGGTCCAGGGAGGACATCAGCCCCAGCATTTT.

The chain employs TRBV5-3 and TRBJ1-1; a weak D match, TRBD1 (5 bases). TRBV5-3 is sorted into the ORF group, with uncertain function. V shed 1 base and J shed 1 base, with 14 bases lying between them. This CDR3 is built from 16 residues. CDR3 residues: CARSLFWGGENTEAFF. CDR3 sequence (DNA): TGTGCCAGAAGCTTGTTTTGGGGCGGCGAGAACACTGAAGCTTTCTTT.

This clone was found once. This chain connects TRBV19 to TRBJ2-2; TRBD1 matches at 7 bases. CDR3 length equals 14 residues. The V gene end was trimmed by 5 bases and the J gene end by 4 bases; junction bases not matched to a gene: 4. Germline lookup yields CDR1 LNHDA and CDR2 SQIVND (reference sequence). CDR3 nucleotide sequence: TGTGCCAGTAGTTTGACAGGGAGCACCGGGGAGCTGTTTTTT. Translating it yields CASSLTGSTGELFF. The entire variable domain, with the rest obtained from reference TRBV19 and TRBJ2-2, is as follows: DGGITQSPKYLFRKEGQNVTLSCEQNLNHDAMYWYRQDPGQGLRLIYYSQIVNDFQKGDIAEGYSVSREKKESFPLTVTSAQKNPTAFYLCASSLTGSTGELFFGEGSRLTVL.

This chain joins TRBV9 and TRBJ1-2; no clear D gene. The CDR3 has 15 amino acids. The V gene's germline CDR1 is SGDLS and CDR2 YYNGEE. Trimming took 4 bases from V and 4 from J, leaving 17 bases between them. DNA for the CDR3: TGTGCCAGCAGCTCCTTGCAGGCGGTCAGCTATGGCTACACCTTC. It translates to CASSSLQAVSYGYTF.

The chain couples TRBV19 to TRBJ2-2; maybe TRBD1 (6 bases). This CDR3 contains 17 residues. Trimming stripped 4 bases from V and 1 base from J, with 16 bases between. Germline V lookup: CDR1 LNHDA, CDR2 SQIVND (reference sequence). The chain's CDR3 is CASSRGQASGNTGELFF. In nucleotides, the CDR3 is TGTGCCAGTAGTAGGGGGCAGGCCTCCGGGAACACCGGGGAGCTGTTTTTT. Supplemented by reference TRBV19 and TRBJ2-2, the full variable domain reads DGGITQSPKYLFRKEGQNVTLSCEQNLNHDAMYWYRQDPGQGLRLIYYSQIVNDFQKGDIAEGYSVSREKKESFPLTVTSAQKNPTAFYLCASSRGQASGNTGELFFGEGSRLTVL.

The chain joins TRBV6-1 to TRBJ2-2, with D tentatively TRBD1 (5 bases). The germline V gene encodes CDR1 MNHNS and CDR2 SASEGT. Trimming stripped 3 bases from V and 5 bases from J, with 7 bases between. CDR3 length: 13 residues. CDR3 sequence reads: CASSETATGELFF. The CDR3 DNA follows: TGTGCCAGCAGTGAGACAGCTACCGGGGAGCTGTTTTTT.

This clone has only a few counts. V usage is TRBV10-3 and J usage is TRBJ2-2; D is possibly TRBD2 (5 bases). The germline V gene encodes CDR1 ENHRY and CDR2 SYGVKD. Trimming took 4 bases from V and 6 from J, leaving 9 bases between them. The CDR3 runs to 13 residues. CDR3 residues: CAISALEAGELFF. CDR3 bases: TGTGCCATCAGTGCACTAGAAGCCGGGGAGCTGTTTTTT.

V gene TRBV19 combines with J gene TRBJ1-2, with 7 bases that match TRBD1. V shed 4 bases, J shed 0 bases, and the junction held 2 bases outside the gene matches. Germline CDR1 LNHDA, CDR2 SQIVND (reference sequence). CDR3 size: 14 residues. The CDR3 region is CASSRGTANYGYTF. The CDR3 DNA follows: TGTGCCAGTAGTAGGGGGACAGCTAACTATGGCTACACCTTC.

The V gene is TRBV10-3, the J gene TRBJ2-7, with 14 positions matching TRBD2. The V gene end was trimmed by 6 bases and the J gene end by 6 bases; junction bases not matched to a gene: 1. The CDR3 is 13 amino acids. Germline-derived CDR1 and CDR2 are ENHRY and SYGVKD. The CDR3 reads CAIRGLAGVEQYF. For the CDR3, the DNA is TGTGCCATCAGGGGACTAGCGGGAGTCGAGCAGTACTTC.

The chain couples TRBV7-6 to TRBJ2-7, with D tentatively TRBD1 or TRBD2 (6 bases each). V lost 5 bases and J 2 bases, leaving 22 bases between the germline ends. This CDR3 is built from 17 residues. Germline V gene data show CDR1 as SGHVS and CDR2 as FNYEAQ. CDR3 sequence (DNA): TGTGCCAGCAGCACCCGGATGAGGGGGGCGAGCGCCTACGAGCAGTACTTC. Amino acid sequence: CASSTRMRGASAYEQYF.

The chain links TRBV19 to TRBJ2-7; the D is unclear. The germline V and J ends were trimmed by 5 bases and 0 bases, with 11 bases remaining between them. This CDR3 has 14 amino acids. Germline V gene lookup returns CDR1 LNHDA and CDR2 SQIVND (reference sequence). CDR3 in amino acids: CASSRGPSSYEQYF. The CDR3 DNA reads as TGTGCCAGTAGTCGCGGTCCTAGCTCCTACGAGCAGTACTTC. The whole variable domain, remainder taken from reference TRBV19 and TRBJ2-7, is DGGITQSPKYLFRKEGQNVTLSCEQNLNHDAMYWYRQDPGQGLRLIYYSQIVNDFQKGDIAEGYSVSREKKESFPLTVTSAQKNPTAFYLCASSRGPSSYEQYFGPGTRLTVT.

The CDR3 loop is CAITDSPSTDTQYF. CDR3 coding DNA: TGTGCCATTACGGACAGTCCGAGCACAGATACGCAGTATTTT. The chain couples TRBV6-6 to TRBJ2-3; TRBD1 is a possible D gene (6 bases). Germline values: CDR1 MNHNY, CDR2 SVGAGI (reference sequence). The V and J ends lost 10 bases and 0 bases respectively, with 14 bases between them. The CDR3 extends over 14 amino acids.

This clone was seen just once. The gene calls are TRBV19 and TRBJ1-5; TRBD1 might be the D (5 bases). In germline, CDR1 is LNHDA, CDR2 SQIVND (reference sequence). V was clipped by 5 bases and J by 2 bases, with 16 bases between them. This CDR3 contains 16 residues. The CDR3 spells CASSPARVWGNQPQHF. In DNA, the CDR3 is TGTGCCAGTAGTCCGGCCAGGGTTTGGGGCAATCAGCCCCAGCATTTT.

CDR3 residues: CASSVGPENTEAFF. CDR3 sequence (DNA): TGTGCCAGCAGCGTAGGCCCGGAGAACACTGAAGCTTTCTTT. The V and J genes are TRBV9 and TRBJ1-1; no clear D. Trimming took off 0 bases at V and 1 base at J, with 7 bases between the two ends. This CDR3 has 14 amino acids. Per germline, CDR1 SGDLS and CDR2 YYNGEE. Full variable domain (outside the CDR3, taken from reference TRBV9 and TRBJ1-1): DSGVTQTPKHLITATGQRVTLRCSPRSGDLSVYWYQQSLDQGLQFLIQYYNGEERAKGNILERFSAQQFPDLHSELNLSSLELGDSALYFCASSVGPENTEAFFGQGTRLTVV.

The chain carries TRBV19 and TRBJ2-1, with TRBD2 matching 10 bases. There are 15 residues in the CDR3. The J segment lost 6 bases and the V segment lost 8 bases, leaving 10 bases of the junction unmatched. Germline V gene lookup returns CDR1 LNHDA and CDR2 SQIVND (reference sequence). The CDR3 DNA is TGTGCCAGTTCCACTAGCGGGACGGGCCCCAATGAGCAGTTCTTC. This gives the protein CASSTSGTGPNEQFF.

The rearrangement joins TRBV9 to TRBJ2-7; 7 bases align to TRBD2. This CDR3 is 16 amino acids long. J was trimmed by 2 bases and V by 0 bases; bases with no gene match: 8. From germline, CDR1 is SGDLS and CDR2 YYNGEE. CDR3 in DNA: TGTGCCAGCAGCGTAGATCCGGCGGGGGTTCCCTACGAGCAGTACTTC. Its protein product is CASSVDPAGVPYEQYF. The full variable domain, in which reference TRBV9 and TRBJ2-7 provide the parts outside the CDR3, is DSGVTQTPKHLITATGQRVTLRCSPRSGDLSVYWYQQSLDQGLQFLIQYYNGEERAKGNILERFSAQQFPDLHSELNLSSLELGDSALYFCASSVDPAGVPYEQYFGPGTRLTVT.

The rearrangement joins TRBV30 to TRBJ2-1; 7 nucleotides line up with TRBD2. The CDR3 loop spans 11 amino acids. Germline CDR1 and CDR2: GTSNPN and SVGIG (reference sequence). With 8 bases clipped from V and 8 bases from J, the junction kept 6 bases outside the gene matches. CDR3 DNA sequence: TGTGCCAGGACTAGTATCGATGAGCAGTTCTTC. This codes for CARTSIDEQFF.